This section outlines one T cell receptor beta chain sequence together with its context. The antigen is undetermined. CDR3 length: 14 amino acids. Germline V gene sequence: CDR1 DFQATT, CDR2 SNEGSKA (reference sequence). Trimming at V came to 5 bases and at J to 3 bases, leaving 7 bases not matched to a gene. A library of TCRbeta sequences, prepared with unique molecular identifiers, was generated. In TCRdb, the PCR reads were re-called with MiXCR into one record per CDR3 protein. The table records about 200,000 distinct CDR3 sequences, roughly 6.6% of them present only once. The sample originates from a study of T-cell reconstitution after alpha-beta-depleted transplantation in children. Study results and limitations: Several hundred graft clones that had expanded were reportedly the source of alpha-beta T cells about two months after transplant. It was newly produced T cells that mostly accounted for T-cell counts and diversity one year after transplant. TCRbeta diversity was high at day 60 in some patients (a result of surviving recipient T cells and thymic progenitors).

This chain joins TRBV20-1 and TRBJ2-5; 9 bases agree with TRBD2. The TCR sequence derives from a boy younger than 10 with acute lymphoblastic leukemia, due to receive a stem cell transplant. Sequences were derived from PBMCs, sampled before TCRalphabeta/CD19-depleted stem cell transplant. The CDR3 region is CSASVAGVEETQYF. CDR3 DNA: TGCAGTGCTTCCGTAGCGGGAGTAGAAGAGACCCAGTACTTC.